Described below is a single T cell receptor (beta chain) sequence and its context. This entry belongs to a study of blood T cell repertoires in COVID-19. Study overall: The samples span acute and convalescent COVID-19 from the United States, Italy and Spain. PBMCs, B-cell-depleted T cells, or T cells provided the cDNA or gDNA that made up the material.

Germline V lookup: CDR1 SGHTA, CDR2 FQGNSA. The CDR3 extends over 19 amino acids. Trimming cost V 5 bases and J 1 base; bases outside gene matches: 14. Original data processing: Estimation of nucleated cell counts relied on the amplification of reference gene primers. Repertoires were generated with immunoSEQ multiplex PCR, while TCRdb's copy carries only in-frame clones and drops some. V and J calls and clone size are copied from that table; D and trimming were computed from the DNA. The repertoire holds some 91,000 clones, with 76% as singletons. The receptor's source is a man between 65 and 80 years old with acute or convalescent COVID-19. Material: peripheral blood. The chain is built from TRBV7-2 and TRBJ2-3; TRBD1 agrees at 11 bases. CDR3 nucleotide sequence: TGTGCCAGCAGCCCCCGGACAGGGGGCGTACGGGGGGGCACAGATACGCAGTATTTT. Amino acids: CASSPRTGGVRGGTDTQYF.